The TCR beta chain under discussion was sequenced for a study of T-cell memory formation after mild COVID-19. General study results and limits: The pre-infection memory compartment contained some responding clones, suggesting cross-reactive memory joined. Mainly CM and EM harbored the contracting CD4+ clones; mainly EMRA harbored the CD8+ ones. A balance of CD4 and CD8 characterized clones contracting day 15 to 85, whereas later expanders leaned CD4+.

TCRdb analysed the 5' RACE reads with MiXCR anew, one entry per CDR3 protein. The sample lists about 430,000 distinct CDR3 sequences, about 20% occurring once. This clonotype was recorded only once. Its antigen remains unidentified. The sequence was collected from a man in his late teens or twenties who had mild COVID-19 (a few samples of this study predate the infection). Cell type and time point are not known. Sequencing was performed on PBMCs or a T cell subset sorted from them (not recorded which).

DNA for the CDR3: TGTGCCAGCAGGCCAAGCCCTGGAACAGATACGCAGTATTTT. Protein product: CASRPSPGTDTQYF. The chain carries TRBV6-5 and TRBJ2-3; D call uncertain. Trimming took 6 bases from V and 3 from J, leaving 13 bases between them. Germline CDR1 MNHEY, CDR2 SVGAGI. This CDR3 region has 14 residues.